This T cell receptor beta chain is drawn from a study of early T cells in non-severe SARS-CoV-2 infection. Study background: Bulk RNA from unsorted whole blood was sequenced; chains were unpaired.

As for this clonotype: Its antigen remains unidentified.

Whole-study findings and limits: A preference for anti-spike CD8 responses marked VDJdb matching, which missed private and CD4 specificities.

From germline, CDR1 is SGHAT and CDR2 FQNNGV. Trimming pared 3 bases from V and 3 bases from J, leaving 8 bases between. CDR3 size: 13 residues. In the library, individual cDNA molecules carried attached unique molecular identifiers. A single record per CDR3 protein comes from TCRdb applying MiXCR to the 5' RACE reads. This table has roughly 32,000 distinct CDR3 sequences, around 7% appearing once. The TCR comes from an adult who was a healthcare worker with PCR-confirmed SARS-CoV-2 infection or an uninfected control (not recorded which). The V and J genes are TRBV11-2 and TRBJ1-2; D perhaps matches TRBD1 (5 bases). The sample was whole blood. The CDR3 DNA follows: TGTGCCAGCAGCTTGCTACAGGACTATGGCTACACCTTC. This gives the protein CASSLLQDYGYTF. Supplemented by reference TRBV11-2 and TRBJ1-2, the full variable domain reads EAGVAQSPRYKIIEKRQSVAFWCNPISGHATLYWYQQILGQGPKLLIQFQNNGVVDDSQLPKDRFSAERLKGVDSTLKIQPAKLEDSAVYLCASSLLQDYGYTFGSGTRLTVV.